These 16 T cell receptor beta chains originate from one sample sequenced in a study of identical twins. TCRdb used MiXCR to reprocess the 5' RACE reads, holding one entry per CDR3 protein. Altogether approximately 550,000 distinct CDR3 sequences are present, around 24% being singletons, with the ten largest covering approximately 0.49%. The same specimen was also included in a second study, on yellow fever vaccine responses in identical twins.

The specimen sequenced was CD4+ T cells sorted from blood. The receptors here all came from a woman aged 18-30 years in good health.

In this sample, this clonotype turned up a few times. The chain is built from TRBV29-1 and TRBJ2-7, with 12 bases that match TRBD2. CDR1 and CDR2 (germline): SQVTM, ANQGSEA. This CDR3 contains 14 residues. V shed 4 bases, J shed 6 bases, and the junction held 7 bases outside the gene matches. The CDR3 region is CSVASTSGRSEQYF. CDR3 nucleotides: TGCAGCGTTGCCTCGACTAGCGGGAGAAGCGAGCAGTACTTC.

The V gene is TRBV3-1, the J gene TRBJ2-7, with 8 nucleotides matching TRBD2. The CDR3 is made up of 15 amino acids. Trimming removed 3 bases from V and 5 bases from J; junction bases left unmatched: 9. Germline CDR1 LGHDT, CDR2 YNNKEL (reference sequence). CDR3 in amino acids: CASSHLAGIPNEQYF. CDR3 DNA: TGTGCCAGCAGCCATTTAGCGGGAATACCTAACGAGCAGTACTTC.

V usage is TRBV11-2 and J usage is TRBJ2-3; no reliable D call. This CDR3 contains 18 residues. CDR1 and CDR2 (germline): SGHAT, FQNNGV. Trimming shortened V by 2 bases and J by 1 base, and 19 bases separated the two germline ends. CDR3 sequence (DNA): TGTGCCAGCAGCTTAATAGGTGGCGTAGCCTCCCGCACAGATACGCAGTATTTT. Its translation is CASSLIGGVASRTDTQYF.

The chain is built from TRBV28 and TRBJ2-3, with D uncertain. Germline values: CDR1 MDHEN, CDR2 SYDVKM. V was cut by 3 bases and J by 4 bases, with 11 bases left in between. The CDR3 loop spans 14 amino acids. For the CDR3, the DNA is TGTGCCAGCAGTTTGAAAGGGATCGCAGATACGCAGTATTTT. It specifies CASSLKGIADTQYF.

This clonotype has a handful of counts. The chain combines TRBV27 with TRBJ2-7, with D possibly matching TRBD1 (5 bases). Germline CDR1 is MNHEY and CDR2 is SMNVEV (reference sequence). The V end was cut by 2 bases, the J end by 1 base, with 24 bases between. CDR3 length equals 19 residues. The CDR3 nucleotides are TGTGCCAGCAGTTTAGCGGTGGATAGGGGCGGAGCCAATTCCTACGAGCAGTACTTC. Its translation: CASSLAVDRGGANSYEQYF.

This clonotype was recorded a few times. The chain joins TRBV12-3 or TRBV12-4 to TRBJ2-1; the D gene is possibly TRBD1 (6 bases). Trimming took 2 bases from V and 1 from J, leaving 9 bases between them. The CDR3 is 15 amino acids. The CDR3 region has the DNA TGTGCCAGCAGTTTATTCGGACAGTCCTACAATGAGCAGTTCTTC. It encodes CASSLFGQSYNEQFF.

There are a few counts of this clonotype. The rearrangement uses TRBV20-1 and TRBJ2-3; 12 bases align to TRBD2. With 4 bases clipped from V and 7 bases from J, the junction kept 3 bases outside the gene matches. The CDR3 loop spans 13 amino acids. Germline lookup yields CDR1 DFQATT and CDR2 SNEGSKA (reference sequence). The DNA of the CDR3 is TGCAGTGCTAAGCTAGCGGGGGGGCATACGCAGTATTTT. It encodes CSAKLAGGHTQYF.

The chain carries TRBV5-1 and TRBJ2-4; 7 bases agree with TRBD1. CDR3 length: 15 residues. Germline CDR1 and CDR2: SGHRS and YFSETQ. The ends lost 0 bases at V and 6 bases at J; junction bases unmatched: 6. The CDR3 DNA reads as TGCGCCAGCAGCTTGGCCGACAGGGTAGTAAACATTCAGTACTTC. It yields the protein CASSLADRVVNIQYF.

This sequence joins TRBV18 and TRBJ1-1; TRBD1 aligns across 9 bases. The CDR3 consists of 14 residues. V lost 6 bases, J lost 4 bases, and 6 bases stayed unmatched. The germline CDR1 and CDR2 sequences are KGHSH and LQKENI. The CDR3 DNA reads as TGTGCCAGCTCTCAAGGACAGGGGACCACTGAAGCTTTCTTT. Its protein product is CASSQGQGTTEAFF. Based on the CDR3 plus reference TRBV18 and TRBJ1-1, the full variable domain is NAGVMQNPRHLVRRRGQEARLRCSPMKGHSHVYWYRQLPEEGLKFMVYLQKENIIDESGMPKERFSAEFPKEGPSILRIQQVVRGDSAAYFCASSQGQGTTEAFFGQGTRLTVV.

The chain couples TRBV11-2 to TRBJ2-4; the D is unclear. Per germline, CDR1 SGHAT and CDR2 FQNNGV. The CDR3 runs to 14 residues. The ends were cut back, 1 base at V and 2 bases at J, with 6 bases in the middle. The CDR3 reads CASSLGFSKNIQYF. CDR3 sequence (DNA): TGTGCCAGCAGCTTAGGGTTTTCCAAAAACATTCAGTACTTC.

This clonotype was found a few times. V gene TRBV6-1 combines with J gene TRBJ2-2, with a tentative D call TRBD2 (6 bases). CDR1 MNHNS and CDR2 SASEGT come from the germline V gene. The CDR3 length is 14 residues. With 6 bases removed from V and 5 bases from J, the gap between germline ends came to 13 bases. CDR3 bases: TGTGCCAGCAGCCAGCGGGTTTCAACCGGGGAGCTGTTTTTT. This sequence encodes CASSQRVSTGELFF.

DNA of the CDR3: TGTGCCAGCAGCCGGCTTCCCGGGAGCGGCTTCTATGAGCAGTTCTTC. The encoded protein is CASSRLPGSGFYEQFF. This chain joins TRBV5-5 and TRBJ2-1; maybe TRBD2 (6 bases). In germline, CDR1 is SGHKS, CDR2 YYEKEE (reference sequence). Trimming removed 4 bases from V and 8 bases from J, with 22 bases in between. The CDR3 totals 16 residues.

The gene calls are TRBV20-1 and TRBJ1-2, with 7 bases aligning to TRBD1. CDR3 length: 12 amino acids. V lost 4 bases to trimming and J lost 4 bases; unmatched junction nucleotides: 3. Looked up from germline, CDR1 is DFQATT and CDR2 is SNEGSKA (reference sequence). CDR3 bases: TGCAGTGCTAACGAGGGGGCCTATGGCTACACCTTC. Translating it yields CSANEGAYGYTF.

V is TRBV20-1 and J is TRBJ2-3; 8 bases map to TRBD1. The CDR3 is 14 residues long. Germline V gives CDR1 DFQATT, CDR2 SNEGSKA (reference sequence). V gave up 5 bases and J gave up 3 bases; unmatched junction bases: 7. CDR3 in amino acids: CSAPDRVFTDTQYF. For the CDR3, the DNA is TGCAGTGCTCCGGACAGGGTGTTTACAGATACGCAGTATTTT.

The sample holds a few counts of this clonotype. The V and J genes are TRBV5-5 and TRBJ2-5; D call uncertain. The CDR3 covers 15 residues. V was cut by 1 base and J by 2 bases, with 12 bases left in between. The germline V gene encodes CDR1 SGHKS and CDR2 YYEKEE (reference sequence). The CDR3 loop is CASSLSVGPQETQYF. CDR3 in DNA: TGTGCCAGCAGCTTGAGTGTCGGACCACAAGAGACCCAGTACTTC. The entire variable domain, with the rest obtained from reference TRBV5-5 and TRBJ2-5, is as follows: DAGVTQSPTHLIKTRGQQVTLRCSPISGHKSVSWYQQVLGQGPQFIFQYYEKEERGRGNFPDRFSARQFPNYSSELNVNALLLGDSALYLCASSLSVGPQETQYFGPGTRLLVL.

In this sample, this clonotype turned up a few times. The chain combines TRBV7-9 with TRBJ2-3; 8 positions match TRBD2. The CDR3 extends over 16 amino acids. V trimming: 5 bases; J trimming: 0 bases; junction bases outside the gene matches: 7. Germline CDR1 reads SEHNR; CDR2 reads FQNEAQ (reference sequence). The CDR3 nucleotides read TGTGCCAGCAGCCAGCGACTAGCGCAAAGCACAGATACGCAGTATTTT. Its protein is CASSQRLAQSTDTQYF. Drawing the rest from reference TRBV7-9 and TRBJ2-3, the complete variable domain is DTGVSQNPRHKITKRGQNVTFRCDPISEHNRLYWYRQTLGQGPEFLTYFQNEAQLEKSRLLSDRFSAERPKGSFSTLEIQRTEQGDSAMYLCASSQRLAQSTDTQYFGPGTRLTVL.